This T cell receptor beta chain was recorded in a study of T-cell memory formation after mild COVID-19. As for the study in general: TCR clusters showed largely donor specificity. Notes on the study in general: The authors left the SARS-CoV-2 specificity of second-wave clones peaking on day 37 unconfirmed. Cross-reactive memory seemingly joined, as some responding clones were found in pre-infection memory.

Each CDR3 protein is one row after TCRdb ran MiXCR on the 5' RACE reads. The sample has more than 450,000 distinct CDR3 sequences, roughly 18% seen once. The J segment lost 2 bases and the V segment lost 5 bases, leaving 10 bases of the junction unmatched. Per germline, CDR1 KGHSH and CDR2 LQKENI. This CDR3 comprises 16 residues. This clonotype has a single count. What it recognizes is unknown. This TCR came from an adult woman who had mild COVID-19 (a few samples of this study predate the infection). Cell type and time point are not known. The sample taken for sequencing was PBMCs or a T cell subset sorted from them (not recorded which). The rearrangement uses TRBV18 and TRBJ1-2, with 8 bases aligning to TRBD1. DNA of the CDR3: TGTGCCAGCTCAACCCAATCTCGACAGGGGAACTATGGCTACACCTTC. This codes for CASSTQSRQGNYGYTF.